Described below is a single T cell receptor (beta chain) sequence and its context. Germline CDR1 reads MNHEY; CDR2 reads SVGAGI. V trimming: 2 bases; J trimming: 2 bases; junction bases outside the gene matches: 6. The CDR3 is 16 amino acids. The method was immunoSEQ multiplex PCR; TCRdb's version includes in-frame clones alone and lacks a portion of them. The table lists 35,000 to 50,000 clones, about 86% of them singletons. This sample stems from a study of blood T cell repertoires in COVID-19. Across the study: The origin of the acute and convalescent COVID-19 samples was the United States, Italy and Spain. Sample material is recorded as cDNA or gDNA derived from T cells, B-cell-depleted T cells, or PBMCs.

V gene TRBV6-5 combines with J gene TRBJ2-4; 7 bases agree with TRBD2. The specimen was peripheral blood. The receptor was derived from a human donor with acute or convalescent COVID-19. The donor label of this sample is uncertain. This CDR3 is CASSYRRAGTKNIQYF. CDR3 bases: TGTGCCAGCAGTTACCGGAGAGCGGGAACCAAAAACATTCAGTACTTC.